This is a list of T cell receptor beta chains from one sample in a study of T cell responses to AZD1222 COVID-19 vaccine. Assay: immunoSEQ multiplex PCR; the TCRdb copy retains only in-frame clones and omits some. The repertoire holds around 140,000 clones, with 91% as singletons. The sample here was peripheral blood, taken 28 days after the second dose of the MenACWY control vaccine. Source of these receptors: an adult who received the MenACWY meningococcal vaccine as a control. The conserved cysteine and the conserved F or W are not part of the CDR3 here. D genes are given only for firm matches. Not every row has a clone size; where given, it reads once, few, many or a size class.

abundance | v_gene | d_gene | CDR3aa
- | TRBV9 | - | ASSVDSSYEQY
- | TRBV28 | TRBD2 | ASSAGTRGNEQY
once | TRBV6-1 | TRBD1 | ASSEDTGTGGLYEQY
- | TRBV28 | TRBD1 | ASSLSGTENTEAF
- | TRBV18 | - | ASSAGQPNTEAF
- | TRBV28 | TRBD2 | ASSFSVAGGYNEQF
- | TRBV6-5 | - | ASSYSGVRDQETQY
- | TRBV19 | TRBD1 | ASTWTGYNEKLF
- | TRBV20-1 | - | SLGTEAF
- | TRBV7-2 | - | ASSSPSRTQY
- | TRBV29-1 | - | SVEVRQLNTEAF
- | TRBV5-1 | TRBD2 | ASSPGGLAGVLGSTDTQY
- | TRBV24-1 | TRBD2 | ATGGGGETQY
- | TRBV28 | - | ASSAGRALNSPLH
- | TRBV6-5 | TRBD2 | ASSLLAGEETQY
- | TRBV9 | - | ASSVDYTGELF
- | TRBV11-1 | TRBD2 | ASSLSGGAAYEQY